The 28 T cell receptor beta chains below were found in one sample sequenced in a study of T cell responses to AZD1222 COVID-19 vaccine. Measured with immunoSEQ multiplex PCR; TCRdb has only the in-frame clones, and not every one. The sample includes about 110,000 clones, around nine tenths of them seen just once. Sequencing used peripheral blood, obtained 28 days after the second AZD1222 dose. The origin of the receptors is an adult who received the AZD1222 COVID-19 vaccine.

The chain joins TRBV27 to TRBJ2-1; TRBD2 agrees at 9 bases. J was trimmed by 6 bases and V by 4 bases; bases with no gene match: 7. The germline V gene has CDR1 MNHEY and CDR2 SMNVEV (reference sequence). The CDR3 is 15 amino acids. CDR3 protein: CASSSRTSAANEQFF. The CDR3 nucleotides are TGTGCCAGCAGTTCACGGACTAGCGCCGCCAATGAGCAGTTCTTC.

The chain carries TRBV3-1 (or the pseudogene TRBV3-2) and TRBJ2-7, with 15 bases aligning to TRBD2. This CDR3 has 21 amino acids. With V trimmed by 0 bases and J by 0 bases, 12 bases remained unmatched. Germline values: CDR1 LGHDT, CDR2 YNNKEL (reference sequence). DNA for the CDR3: TGTGCCAGCAGCCAAGATGAGATGGGCGGGACTAGCGGGGGGTACTCCTACGAGCAGTACTTC. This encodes CASSQDEMGGTSGGYSYEQYF.

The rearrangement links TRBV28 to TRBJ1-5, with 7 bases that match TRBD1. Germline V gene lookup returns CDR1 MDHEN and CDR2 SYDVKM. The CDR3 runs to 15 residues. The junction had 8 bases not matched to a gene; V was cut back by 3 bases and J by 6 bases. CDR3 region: CASSLPQGEVQPQHF. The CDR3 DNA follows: TGTGCCAGCAGTTTGCCTCAGGGGGAAGTTCAGCCCCAGCATTTT. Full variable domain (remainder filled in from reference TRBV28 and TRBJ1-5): DVKVTQSSRYLVKRTGEKVFLECVQDMDHENMFWYRQDPGLGLRLIYFSYDVKMKEKGDIPEGYSVSREKKERFSLILESASTNQTSMYLCASSLPQGEVQPQHFGDGTRLSIL.

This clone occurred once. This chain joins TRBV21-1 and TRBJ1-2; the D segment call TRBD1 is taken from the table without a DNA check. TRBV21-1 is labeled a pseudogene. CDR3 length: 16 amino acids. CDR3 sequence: CASSNRDRTANYGYTF. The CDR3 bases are TGTGCCAGCAGCAACCGGGATCGGACAGCAAACTATGGCTACACCTTC.

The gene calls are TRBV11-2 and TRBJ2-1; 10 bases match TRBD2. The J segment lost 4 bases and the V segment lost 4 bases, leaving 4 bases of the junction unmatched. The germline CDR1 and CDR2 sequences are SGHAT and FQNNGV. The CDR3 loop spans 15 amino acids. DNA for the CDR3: TGTGCCAGCAGCTATACTAGCGGGAAATACAATGAGCAGTTCTTC. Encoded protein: CASSYTSGKYNEQFF. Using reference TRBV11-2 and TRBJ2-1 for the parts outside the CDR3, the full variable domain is EAGVAQSPRYKIIEKRQSVAFWCNPISGHATLYWYQQILGQGPKLLIQFQNNGVVDDSQLPKDRFSAERLKGVDSTLKIQPAKLEDSAVYLCASSYTSGKYNEQFFGPGTRLTVL.

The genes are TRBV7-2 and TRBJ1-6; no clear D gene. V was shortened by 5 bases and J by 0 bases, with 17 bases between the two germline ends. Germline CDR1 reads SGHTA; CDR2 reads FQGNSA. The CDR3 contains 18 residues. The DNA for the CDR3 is TGTGCCAGCAGCCTTAGTGGTGGGCCTAGCTCCTATAATTCACCCCTCCACTTT. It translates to CASSLSGGPSSYNSPLHF.

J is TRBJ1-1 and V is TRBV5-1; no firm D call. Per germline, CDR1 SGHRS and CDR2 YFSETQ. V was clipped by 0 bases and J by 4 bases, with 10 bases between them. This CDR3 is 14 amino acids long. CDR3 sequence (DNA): TGCGCCAGCAGCTTGGCCCCCCAGTCCACTGAAGCTTTCTTT. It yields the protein CASSLAPQSTEAFF.

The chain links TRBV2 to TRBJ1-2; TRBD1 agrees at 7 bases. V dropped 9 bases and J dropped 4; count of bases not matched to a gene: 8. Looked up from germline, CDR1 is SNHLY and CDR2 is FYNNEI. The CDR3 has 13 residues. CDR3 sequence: CASKGQPIYGYTF. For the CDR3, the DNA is TGTGCCAGTAAGGGACAGCCCATCTATGGCTACACCTTC. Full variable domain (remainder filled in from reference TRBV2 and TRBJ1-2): EPEVTQTPSHQVTQMGQEVILRCVPISNHLYFYWYRQILGQKVEFLVSFYNNEISEKSEIFDDQFSVERPDGSNFTLKIRSTKLEDSAMYFCASKGQPIYGYTFGSGTRLTVV.

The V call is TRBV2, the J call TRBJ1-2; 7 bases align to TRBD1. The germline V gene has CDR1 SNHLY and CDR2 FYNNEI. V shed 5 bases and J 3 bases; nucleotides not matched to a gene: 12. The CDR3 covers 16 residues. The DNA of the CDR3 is TGTGCCAGCAGTTTACTCCCGAGACAGGGAGACTATGGCTACACCTTC. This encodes CASSLLPRQGDYGYTF.

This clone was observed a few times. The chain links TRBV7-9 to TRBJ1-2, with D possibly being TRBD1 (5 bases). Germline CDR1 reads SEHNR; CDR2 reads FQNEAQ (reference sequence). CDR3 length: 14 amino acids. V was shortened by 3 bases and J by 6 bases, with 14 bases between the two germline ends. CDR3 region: CASSLWTSGNGYTF. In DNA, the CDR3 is TGTGCCAGCAGCTTGTGGACAAGCGGAAATGGCTACACCTTC.

CDR3 in DNA: TGCGCCAGCAGCTTGCACCGCAATCAGCCCCAGCATTTT. This translates into CASSLHRNQPQHF. The gene calls are TRBV5-1 and TRBJ1-5; no firm D call. V shed 1 base and J shed 2 bases, with 4 bases lying between them. There are 13 residues in the CDR3. Germline V gives CDR1 SGHRS, CDR2 YFSETQ.

The CDR3 reads CASSLAKLAGGSQETQYF. For the CDR3, the DNA is TGTGCCAGCAGCTTGGCCAAACTAGCGGGGGGCTCGCAAGAGACCCAGTACTTC. The chain couples TRBV5-8 to TRBJ2-5, with 12 nucleotides matching TRBD2. The CDR3 spans 18 residues. The V segment lost 0 bases and the J segment 2 bases; nucleotides outside the gene matches: 8. CDR1 and CDR2 (germline): SGHTS, YDEGEE.

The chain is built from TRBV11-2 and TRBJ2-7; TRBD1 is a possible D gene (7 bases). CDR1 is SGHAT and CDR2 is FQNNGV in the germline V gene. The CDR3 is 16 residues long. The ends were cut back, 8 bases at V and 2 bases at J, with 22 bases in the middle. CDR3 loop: CASSRRVTGYPYEQYF. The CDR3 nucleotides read TGTGCCAGCTCCAGGAGGGTGACAGGGTATCCCTACGAGCAGTACTTC.

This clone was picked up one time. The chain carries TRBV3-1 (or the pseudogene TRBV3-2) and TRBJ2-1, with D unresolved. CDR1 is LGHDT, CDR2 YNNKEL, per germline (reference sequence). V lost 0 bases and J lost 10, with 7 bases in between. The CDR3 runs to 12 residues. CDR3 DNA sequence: TGTGCCAGCAGCCAAGATCTGGGCGAGCAGTTCTTC. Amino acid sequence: CASSQDLGEQFF.

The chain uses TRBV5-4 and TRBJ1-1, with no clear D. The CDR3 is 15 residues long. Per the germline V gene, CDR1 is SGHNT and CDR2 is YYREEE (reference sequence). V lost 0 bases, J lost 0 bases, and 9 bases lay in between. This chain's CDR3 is CASSLEARLNTEAFF. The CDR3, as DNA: TGTGCCAGCAGCTTGGAGGCCAGATTGAACACTGAAGCTTTCTTT.

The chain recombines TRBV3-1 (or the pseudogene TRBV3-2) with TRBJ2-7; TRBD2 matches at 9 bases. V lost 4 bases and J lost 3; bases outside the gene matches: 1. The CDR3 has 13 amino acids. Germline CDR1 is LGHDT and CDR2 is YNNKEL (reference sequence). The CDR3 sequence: CASSLAGDYEQYF. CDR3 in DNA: TGTGCCAGCAGCCTAGCGGGGGACTACGAGCAGTACTTC.

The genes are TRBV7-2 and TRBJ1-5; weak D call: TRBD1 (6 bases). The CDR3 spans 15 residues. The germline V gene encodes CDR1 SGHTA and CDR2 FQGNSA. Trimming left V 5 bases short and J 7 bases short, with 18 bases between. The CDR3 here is CASSPEGGAGQPQHF. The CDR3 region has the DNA TGTGCCAGCAGCCCGGAGGGGGGGGCGGGCCAGCCCCAGCATTTT.

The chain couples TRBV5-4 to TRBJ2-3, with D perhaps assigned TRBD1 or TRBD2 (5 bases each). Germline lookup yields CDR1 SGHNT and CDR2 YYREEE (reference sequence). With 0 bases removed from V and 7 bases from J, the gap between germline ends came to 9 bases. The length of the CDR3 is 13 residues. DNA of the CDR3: TGTGCCAGCAGCTTGGGAGAGGGGCATACGCAGTATTTT. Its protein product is CASSLGEGHTQYF.

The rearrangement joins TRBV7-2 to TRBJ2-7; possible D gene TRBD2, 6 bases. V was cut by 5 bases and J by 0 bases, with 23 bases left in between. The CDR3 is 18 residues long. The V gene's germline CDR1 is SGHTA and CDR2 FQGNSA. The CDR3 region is CASSKISGWDLYSYEQYF. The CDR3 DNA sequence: TGTGCCAGCAGCAAGATATCCGGTTGGGACTTGTACTCCTACGAGCAGTACTTC.

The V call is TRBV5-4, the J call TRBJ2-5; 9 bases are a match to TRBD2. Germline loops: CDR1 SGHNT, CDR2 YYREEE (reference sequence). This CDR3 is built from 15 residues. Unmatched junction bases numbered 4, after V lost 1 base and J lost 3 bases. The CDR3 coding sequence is TGTGCCAGCAGCTTGCCCCAGCGGGAGGAAGAGACCCAGTACTTC. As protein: CASSLPQREEETQYF.

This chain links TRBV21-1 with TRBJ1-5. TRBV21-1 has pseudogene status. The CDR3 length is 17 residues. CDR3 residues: CASSQCIRVWSNQPQHF. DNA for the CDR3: TGTGCCAGCAGCCAATGTATTCGAGTTTGGAGCAATCAGCCCCAGCATTTT.

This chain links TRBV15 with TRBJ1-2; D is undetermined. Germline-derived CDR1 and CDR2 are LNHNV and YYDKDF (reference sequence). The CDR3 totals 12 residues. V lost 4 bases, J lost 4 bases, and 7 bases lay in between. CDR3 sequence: CATSKGSYGYTF. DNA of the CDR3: TGTGCCACCAGCAAAGGGTCCTATGGCTACACCTTC.

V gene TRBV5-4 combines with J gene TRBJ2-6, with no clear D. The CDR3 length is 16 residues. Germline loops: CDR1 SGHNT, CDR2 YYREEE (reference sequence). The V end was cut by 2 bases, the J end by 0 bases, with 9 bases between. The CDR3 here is CASSFGFFSGANVLTF. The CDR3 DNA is TGTGCCAGCAGCTTTGGCTTTTTCTCTGGGGCCAACGTCCTGACTTTC.

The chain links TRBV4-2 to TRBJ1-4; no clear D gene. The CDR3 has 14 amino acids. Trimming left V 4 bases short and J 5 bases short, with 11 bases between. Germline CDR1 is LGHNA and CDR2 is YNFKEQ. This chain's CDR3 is CASSPGWVNEKLFF. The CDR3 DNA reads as TGTGCCAGCAGCCCCGGCTGGGTCAATGAAAAACTGTTTTTT.

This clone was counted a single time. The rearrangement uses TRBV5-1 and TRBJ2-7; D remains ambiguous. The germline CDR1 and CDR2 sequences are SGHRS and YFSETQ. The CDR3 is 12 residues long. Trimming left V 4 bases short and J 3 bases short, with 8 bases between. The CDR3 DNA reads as TGCGCCAGCAGCCCCGGATACTACGAGCAGTACTTC. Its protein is CASSPGYYEQYF.

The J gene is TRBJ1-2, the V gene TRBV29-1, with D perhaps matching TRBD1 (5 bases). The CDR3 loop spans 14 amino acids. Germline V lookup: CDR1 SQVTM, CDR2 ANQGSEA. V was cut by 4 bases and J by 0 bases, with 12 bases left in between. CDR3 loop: CSVAGGMANYGYTF. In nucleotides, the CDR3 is TGCAGCGTTGCGGGGGGGATGGCTAACTATGGCTACACCTTC. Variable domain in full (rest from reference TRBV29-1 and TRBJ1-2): SAVISQKPSRDICQRGTSLTIQCQVDSQVTMMFWYRQQPGQSLTLIATANQGSEATYESGFVIDKFPISRPNLTFSTLTVSNMSPEDSSIYLCSVAGGMANYGYTFGSGTRLTVV.

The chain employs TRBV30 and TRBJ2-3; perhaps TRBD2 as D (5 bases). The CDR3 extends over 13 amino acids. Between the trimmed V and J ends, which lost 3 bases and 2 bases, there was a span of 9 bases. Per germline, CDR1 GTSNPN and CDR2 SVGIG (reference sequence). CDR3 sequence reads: CAWRTTSTDTQYF. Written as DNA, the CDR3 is TGTGCCTGGAGGACTACCTCCACAGATACGCAGTATTTT.

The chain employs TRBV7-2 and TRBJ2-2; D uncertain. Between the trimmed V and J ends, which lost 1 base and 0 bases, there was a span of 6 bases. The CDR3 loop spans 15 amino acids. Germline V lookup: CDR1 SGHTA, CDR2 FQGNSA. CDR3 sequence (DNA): TGTGCCAGCAGCTTAGTCCCCGCGAACACCGGGGAGCTGTTTTTT. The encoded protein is CASSLVPANTGELFF.